The T cell receptor (beta chain) described here comes from a study of T-cell reconstitution after alpha-beta-depleted transplantation in children. Whole-study results and caveats: Several patients had high TCRbeta diversity at day 60; it came from surviving recipient T cells and thymic progenitors. Several hundred expanded graft clones reportedly were the source of alpha-beta T cells about two months after transplant. A year post-transplant, T-cell counts and diversity derived mostly from newly produced T cells.

Unique molecular identifiers featured in how the TCRbeta library was prepared. TCRdb ran MiXCR on the PCR reads and lists one entry per CDR3 protein. The data contain about 980,000 distinct CDR3 sequences, 25% to 35% of them singletons. With regard to this clonotype: Its antigen is not identified.

The CDR3 is made up of 14 amino acids. Trimming removed 0 bases from V and 5 bases from J, with 11 bases in between. From germline, CDR1 is SGHRS and CDR2 YFSETQ. The sequence derives from a boy less than two years old who had a stem cell transplant for SCID, so the T cells may come from the graft donor. Material: PBMCs, mostly from graft donor cells, obtained 360 days after TCRalphabeta/CD19-depleted stem cell transplant. The V gene is TRBV5-1, the J gene TRBJ1-1; D call uncertain. CDR3 amino acids: CASSLDVGRTEAFF. As DNA, the CDR3 is TGCGCCAGCAGCTTGGACGTCGGTCGAACTGAAGCTTTCTTT.